One and the same sample provided the 10 T cell receptor beta chains below, sequenced in a study of cytomegalovirus exposure and HLA in healthy donors. The study ran its PCR with 60 Vbeta and 13 Jbeta primers. Repertoires were generated with immunoSEQ multiplex PCR, while TCRdb's copy carries only in-frame clones and drops some. The table has about 170,000 clones, under 80% seen once. The specimen sequenced was PBMCs. Source of these receptors: a female donor in good health and CMV-seronegative.

Points on this clone: Other nucleotide sequences from this sample produce the same CDR3. This sequence joins TRBV5-1 and TRBJ2-7, with 9 bases identical to TRBD1. After removal of 0 bases from V and 1 base from J, the junction contained 2 bases not matched to a gene. This CDR3 has 15 residues. Germline CDR1 is SGHRS and CDR2 is YFSETQ. The CDR3 region has the DNA TGCGCCAGCAGCTTGGGGGGGACAGGGTCCTACGAGCAGTACTTC. Amino acids: CASSLGGTGSYEQYF.

The chain joins TRBV4-1 to TRBJ1-6; D uncertain. The V gene lost 2 bases and the J gene lost 8 bases, with 10 bases spanning the gap. Per germline, CDR1 MGHRA and CDR2 YSYEKL. The CDR3 loop spans 14 amino acids. Here the CDR3 reads CASSQLQSYSPLHF. As DNA, the CDR3 is TGCGCCAGCAGCCAACTACAGAGTTATTCACCCCTCCACTTT.

This sequence joins TRBV28 and TRBJ2-1, with 8 bases that match TRBD2. CDR1 and CDR2 (germline): MDHEN, SYDVKM. The length of the CDR3 is 16 residues. V lost 1 base to trimming and J lost 1 base; unmatched junction nucleotides: 3. DNA for the CDR3: TGTGCCAGCAGTTTATCTAGCGGGTATTCCTACAATGAGCAGTTCTTC. Its translation is CASSLSSGYSYNEQFF.

The chain employs TRBV5-6 and TRBJ1-2; the D gene is possibly TRBD1 (6 bases). Looked up from germline, CDR1 is SGHDT and CDR2 is YYEEEE. The CDR3 loop spans 13 amino acids. V was pared by 4 bases and J by 2 bases, with 9 bases between. The CDR3 DNA reads as TGTGCCAGCAGCGCACAGGGCAACTATGGCTACACCTTC. Protein sequence: CASSAQGNYGYTF.

The gene calls are TRBV5-1 and TRBJ1-1; D unclear. This CDR3 is built from 15 residues. Deletions cut 1 base from V and 4 bases from J, with 14 bases between. From germline, CDR1 is SGHRS and CDR2 YFSETQ. CDR3 residues: CASSLSGGDITEAFF. The CDR3 DNA is TGCGCCAGCAGCTTGTCAGGCGGGGATATCACTGAAGCTTTCTTT.

This clone was seen a single time. V and J are TRBV7-3 and TRBJ2-1; TRBD2 aligns across 8 bases. The germline gives CDR1 SGHTA, CDR2 FQGTGA. The trim removed 1 base at V and 10 bases at J, leaving 3 bases unmatched. The CDR3 length is 13 residues. The CDR3 bases are TGTGCCAGCAGCTTAATGCGGGAGGCAGAGCAGTTCTTC. This gives the protein CASSLMREAEQFF.

The chain couples TRBV5-1 to TRBJ2-1; 10 bases fit TRBD1. The CDR3 totals 16 residues. J lost 3 bases, V lost 2 bases, and 5 bases had no gene match. The germline V gene encodes CDR1 SGHRS and CDR2 YFSETQ. CDR3 residues: CASSFPGTGDYNEQFF. The DNA of the CDR3 is TGCGCCAGCAGCTTCCCCGGGACAGGGGACTACAATGAGCAGTTCTTC.

The V call is TRBV28, the J call TRBJ1-3; D is perhaps TRBD1 (6 bases). Trimming pared 9 bases from V and 0 bases from J, leaving 15 bases between. Germline CDR1 is MDHEN and CDR2 is SYDVKM. The CDR3 is 15 residues long. CDR3 sequence (DNA): TGTGCCAGTAGGGGGGGGCGCGTCTCTGGAAACACCATATATTTT. Protein product: CASRGGRVSGNTIYF.

The genes are TRBV5-1 and TRBJ2-6; 7 nucleotides match TRBD1. V shed 1 base and J 0 bases; nucleotides not matched to a gene: 4. The germline CDR1 and CDR2 sequences are SGHRS and YFSETQ. The CDR3 loop spans 17 amino acids. CDR3 loop: CASSLWGQSSGANVLTF. The CDR3 DNA follows: TGCGCCAGCAGCTTGTGGGGACAGAGCTCTGGGGCCAACGTCCTGACTTTC.

The chain uses TRBV5-1 and TRBJ1-1; D not resolved. Germline V gives CDR1 SGHRS, CDR2 YFSETQ. The CDR3 loop spans 13 amino acids. The V gene lost 5 bases and the J gene lost 1 base, with 9 bases spanning the gap. This chain's CDR3 is CASSSAWNTEAFF. CDR3 sequence (DNA): TGCGCCAGCAGTTCCGCGTGGAACACTGAAGCTTTCTTT.